Described below is a single T cell receptor beta chain sequence and its context. These data originate in a study of blood T cell repertoires in COVID-19. Looking at the study overall: Spain, Italy and the United States supplied samples that represented acute and convalescent COVID-19. T cells, B-cell-depleted T cells, or PBMCs provided the cDNA or gDNA that served as material.

The V end was cut by 3 bases, the J end by 0 bases, with 12 bases between. The CDR3 contains 16 residues. Per germline, CDR1 LGHDT and CDR2 YNNKEL (reference sequence). Methods used by the authors: The assay estimated nucleated cells by amplifying reference gene primers. Libraries were prepared by immunoSEQ multiplex PCR; TCRdb keeps only in-frame clonotypes and omits some of them. V and J calls and clone size follow that table, whereas D and trimming were derived from the DNA. The data hold under 100,000 clones, with around four fifths observed a single time. This rearrangement joins TRBV3-1 (or the pseudogene TRBV3-2) to TRBJ1-3; D remains unclear. The source is a man older than 75 with active or convalescent COVID-19. The sequencing input was peripheral blood. As DNA, the CDR3 is TGTGCCAGCAGCCACGGGAACAGAGGCTCTGGAAACACCATATATTTT. It codes for CASSHGNRGSGNTIYF.